What follows are 32 T cell receptor beta chains derived from one specimen sequenced in a study of T cell repertoires in cytomegalovirus infection. TCRdb used MiXCR to reprocess the reads, holding one entry per CDR3 protein. The sample lists 300,000 to 400,000 distinct CDR3 sequences; almost 30% were seen once. Their specific antigens are unknown. The specimen was cultured PBMCs, collected from culture after CMV antigen stimulation. The source of these receptors is a human donor in good health (CMV status not recorded). Some clones in this sample may be carry-over from other donors' samples.

The J gene is TRBJ1-1, the V gene TRBV29-1; D is perhaps TRBD1 (5 bases). From germline, CDR1 is SQVTM and CDR2 ANQGSEA. Between the trimmed V and J ends, which lost 1 base and 11 bases, there was a span of 14 bases. This CDR3 comprises 12 residues. The CDR3: CSVEGGPAGAFF. DNA for the CDR3: TGCAGCGTTGAAGGGGGCCCCGCCGGGGCTTTCTTT.

The sample holds a few counts of this clonotype. One junction end disagrees with the germline gene, perhaps due to a read error. The V and J genes are TRBV4-1 and TRBJ2-2; tentative D call: TRBD2 (6 bases). Germline V gene data show CDR1 as MGHRA and CDR2 as YSYEKL. CDR3 length: 16 amino acids. CDR3 residues: CASSQDSGRNTGELFF. CDR3 in DNA: TGTGCCAGCAGCCAAGATTCCGGGAGGAACACCGGGGAGCTGTTTTTT.

V is TRBV6-8 and J is TRBJ2-1; possible D gene TRBD1, 6 bases. CDR1 and CDR2 (germline): MNHGY, SAAAGT. Deletions cut 8 bases from V and 5 bases from J, with 16 bases between. The CDR3 is made up of 14 amino acids. The CDR3 sequence: CASGAGQYNNEQFF. DNA of the CDR3: TGTGCCAGCGGAGCCGGACAGTATAACAATGAGCAGTTCTTC.

The chain joins TRBV6-5 to TRBJ1-5, with D perhaps matching TRBD1 (5 bases). Germline values: CDR1 MNHEY, CDR2 SVGAGI. The CDR3 consists of 13 residues. Trimming shortened V by 8 bases and J by 4 bases, and 12 bases separated the two germline ends. Here the CDR3 reads CASAPRGNQPQHF. DNA for the CDR3: TGTGCCAGCGCCCCTCGGGGGAATCAGCCCCAGCATTTT.

The chain carries TRBV18 and TRBJ2-1; D gene uncertain. The CDR3 is 12 amino acids. CDR1 and CDR2 (germline): KGHSH, LQKENI. Deletions cut 3 bases from V and 8 bases from J, with 8 bases between. The CDR3 is CASSPIGDEQFF. The CDR3 DNA reads as TGTGCCAGCTCACCTATAGGAGATGAGCAGTTCTTC.

This clonotype has just a few counts. V is TRBV4-2 and J is TRBJ2-5; no definite D call. This CDR3 comprises 14 residues. V lost 0 bases to trimming and J lost 2 bases, with 7 bases between them. Germline lookup yields CDR1 LGHNA and CDR2 YNFKEQ. The CDR3, as DNA: TGTGCCAGCAGCCAAGAGCGACAACAAGAGACCCAGTACTTC. This sequence encodes CASSQERQQETQYF.

The chain recombines TRBV4-2 with TRBJ2-3; no definite D call. Germline values: CDR1 LGHNA, CDR2 YNFKEQ. This CDR3 has 12 amino acids. The germline V and J ends were trimmed by 0 bases and 5 bases, with 3 bases remaining between them. The CDR3 is CASSQDVDTQYF. CDR3 DNA sequence: TGTGCCAGCAGCCAAGATGTAGATACGCAGTATTTT.

This clonotype was seen ten or more times. The rearrangement joins TRBV7-2 to TRBJ2-6; D gene ambiguous. Deletions cut 6 bases from V and 0 bases from J, with 3 bases between. CDR3 length: 13 residues. Per germline, CDR1 SGHTA and CDR2 FQGNSA. The CDR3 reads CASRDSGANVLTF. The CDR3 nucleotides read TGTGCCAGCAGGGACTCTGGGGCCAACGTCCTGACTTTC.

In its sample, this clonotype was seen once. The chain carries TRBV6-5 and TRBJ2-7, with D maybe TRBD2 (7 bases). The CDR3 has 13 residues. CDR1 and CDR2 (germline): MNHEY, SVGAGI. Between the trimmed V and J ends, which lost 6 bases and 4 bases, there was a span of 13 bases. CDR3 sequence reads: CASRNGGPYEQYF. The CDR3 DNA sequence: TGTGCCAGCAGGAACGGGGGGCCTTACGAGCAGTACTTC.

In its sample, this clonotype was seen many times. The chain joins TRBV6-1 to TRBJ1-1; 10 positions agree with TRBD1. Germline V lookup: CDR1 MNHNS, CDR2 SASEGT. The J segment lost 5 bases and the V segment lost 5 bases, leaving 11 bases of the junction unmatched. This CDR3 comprises 16 residues. CDR3: CASSKPGQGFFTEAFF. The CDR3 DNA reads TGTGCCAGCAGTAAACCGGGACAGGGGTTTTTTACTGAAGCTTTCTTT.

This clonotype has only one observation. The chain is built from TRBV27 and TRBJ1-6; 8 bases fit TRBD1. This CDR3 has 16 residues. The V gene's germline CDR1 is MNHEY and CDR2 SMNVEV (reference sequence). V trimming: 6 bases; J trimming: 10 bases; junction bases outside the gene matches: 14. This chain's CDR3 is CASSWGAGGAESPLHF. CDR3 coding DNA: TGTGCCAGCAGCTGGGGGGCAGGGGGCGCCGAGTCACCCCTCCACTTT.

The J gene is TRBJ2-5, the V gene TRBV18; 11 bases agree with TRBD2. Germline trimming cut 0 bases from V and 6 bases from J; bases unmatched to any gene: 6. The CDR3 is 16 amino acids. Germline values: CDR1 KGHSH, CDR2 LQKENI. The CDR3 region is CASSPPTSGTFQTQYF. CDR3 sequence (DNA): TGTGCCAGCTCACCACCGACTAGCGGGACCTTTCAGACCCAGTACTTC.

This clonotype was seen just once. This sequence may be a read error, since a much larger clone differs from it by one base. The CDR3 loop reads CASSSGFNTEAFF. The DNA of the CDR3 is TGTGCCAGCAGTTCCGGGTTCAACACTGAAGCTTTCTTT. The V call is TRBV12-3 or TRBV12-4, the J call TRBJ1-1; no definite D call. This CDR3 has 13 amino acids. Trimming left V 4 bases short and J 2 bases short, with 8 bases between.

V usage is TRBV29-1 and J usage is TRBJ1-1; tentatively, D is TRBD1 (6 bases). Germline CDR1 SQVTM, CDR2 ANQGSEA. V gave up 4 bases and J gave up 11 bases, with 20 bases separating them. The CDR3 has 13 amino acids. CDR3 sequence reads: CSVARDTASGAFF. CDR3 bases: TGCAGCGTTGCCCGGGACACGGCCTCGGGTGCTTTCTTT.

The chain recombines TRBV7-3 with TRBJ2-2, with D hard to call. V was trimmed by 5 bases and J by 6 bases, leaving 7 bases between them. Germline V lookup: CDR1 SGHTA, CDR2 FQGTGA. There are 12 residues in the CDR3. This CDR3 is CASSPAAGELFF. The CDR3 DNA reads TGTGCCAGCAGCCCGGCAGCCGGGGAGCTGTTTTTT.

The V and J genes are TRBV3-1 and TRBJ2-5, with D unresolved. Trimming took off 0 bases at V and 4 bases at J, with 15 bases between the two ends. CDR3 size: 16 residues. From germline, CDR1 is LGHDT and CDR2 YNNKEL (reference sequence). The CDR3 spells CASSQDQRSSRETQYF. CDR3 nucleotide sequence: TGTGCCAGCAGCCAAGACCAGAGGTCGAGTAGAGAGACCCAGTACTTC.

The chain carries TRBV7-8 and TRBJ1-5; TRBD1 aligns across 8 bases. This CDR3 is built from 14 residues. Germline V gene sequence: CDR1 SGHVS, CDR2 FQNEAQ. The trim removed 5 bases at V and 3 bases at J, leaving 3 bases unmatched. The CDR3 reads CASSGDRTNQPQHF. The CDR3 region has the DNA TGTGCCAGCAGCGGGGACAGGACCAATCAGCCCCAGCATTTT.

This clonotype was recorded a few times. The chain carries TRBV2 and TRBJ2-5, with D tentatively TRBD2 (7 bases). The CDR3 is made up of 14 amino acids. Germline CDR1 SNHLY, CDR2 FYNNEI. Trimming pared 7 bases from V and 5 bases from J, leaving 17 bases between. The CDR3 DNA reads TGTGCCAGCATCCATCAGGGGAGGGTCGAGACCCAGTACTTC. It translates to CASIHQGRVETQYF.

There are a few counts of this clonotype. The V gene is TRBV6-1, the J gene TRBJ1-6, with TRBD1 identical over 7 bases. The J segment lost 10 bases and the V segment lost 5 bases, leaving 8 bases of the junction unmatched. The CDR3 has 14 amino acids. In germline, CDR1 is MNHNS, CDR2 SASEGT. The CDR3 sequence: CASSRTGEGSPLHF. In DNA, the CDR3 is TGTGCCAGCAGTCGGACAGGTGAAGGGTCACCCCTCCACTTT.

In its sample, this clonotype was seen a few times. In DNA, the CDR3 is TGTGCCAGCAGCTTGAGGGGCTCCTCGGATACGCAGTATTTT. Protein: CASSLRGSSDTQYF. V and J are TRBV5-4 and TRBJ2-3, with D perhaps matching TRBD1 (5 bases). This CDR3 contains 14 residues. V was trimmed by 1 base and J by 6 bases, leaving 12 bases between them. CDR1 is SGHNT, CDR2 YYREEE, per germline (reference sequence).

This clonotype has just a few counts. This chain links TRBV7-3 with TRBJ2-2; D uncertain. CDR3 length: 13 residues. V was clipped by 4 bases and J by 1 base, with 4 bases between them. Germline lookup yields CDR1 SGHTA and CDR2 FQGTGA. CDR3: CASSSENTGELFF. The CDR3 DNA reads TGTGCCAGCAGCTCGGAGAACACCGGGGAGCTGTTTTTT.

This clonotype has more than one count but fewer than ten. This CDR3 reads CASSLYTPPDKANYGYTF. Here the CDR3 DNA reads TGTGCCAGCAGTTTATATACTCCCCCGGATAAAGCTAACTATGGCTACACCTTC. The genes are TRBV12-3 or TRBV12-4 and TRBJ1-2; D is undetermined. Trimming took 2 bases from V and 0 from J, leaving 19 bases between them. The CDR3 has 18 amino acids.

The chain combines TRBV7-9 with TRBJ2-1; D unclear. CDR3 length equals 16 residues. The germline CDR1 and CDR2 sequences are SEHNR and FQNEAQ (reference sequence). Trimming shortened V by 6 bases and J by 0 bases, and 15 bases separated the two germline ends. The CDR3 reads CASSFPDVSSYNEQFF. CDR3 bases: TGTGCCAGCAGTTTTCCGGACGTAAGCTCCTACAATGAGCAGTTCTTC. Filled out from reference TRBV7-9 and TRBJ2-1, the complete variable domain reads DTGVSQNPRHKITKRGQNVTFRCDPISEHNRLYWYRQTLGQGPEFLTYFQNEAQLEKSRLLSDRFSAERPKGSFSTLEIQRTEQGDSAMYLCASSFPDVSSYNEQFFGPGTRLTVL.

This clonotype was detected only once. The chain couples TRBV10-3 to TRBJ1-1, with D possibly matching TRBD1 (6 bases). This CDR3 region has 13 residues. Germline loops: CDR1 ENHRY, CDR2 SYGVKD. Deletions cut 9 bases from V and 11 bases from J, with 22 bases between. CDR3 DNA: TGTGCCATAAGCGACAGTAATGGACAGATTGCTTTCTTT. Protein sequence: CAISDSNGQIAFF.

This clonotype occurred a few times. The chain joins TRBV5-6 to TRBJ2-3, with 11 bases that match TRBD2. The J segment lost 2 bases and the V segment lost 4 bases, leaving 3 bases of the junction unmatched. The CDR3 is made up of 15 amino acids. CDR1 and CDR2 from the germline V gene are SGHDT and YYEEEE. The CDR3 sequence: CASSISGGVTDTQYF. Written as DNA, the CDR3 is TGTGCCAGCAGCATTAGCGGGGGGGTCACAGATACGCAGTATTTT.

This clonotype has just one count. This chain links TRBV7-6 with TRBJ2-2, with D perhaps TRBD1 or TRBD2 (6 bases each). CDR3 length: 16 amino acids. Looked up from germline, CDR1 is SGHVS and CDR2 is FNYEAQ. Trimming stripped 7 bases from V and 0 bases from J, with 15 bases between. The CDR3 is CASTLHGGANTGELFF. As DNA, the CDR3 is TGTGCCAGCACCCTACACGGGGGCGCGAACACCGGGGAGCTGTTTTTT.

The V gene is TRBV9, the J gene TRBJ1-6, with TRBD1 identical over 8 bases. The ends lost 4 bases at V and 2 bases at J; junction bases unmatched: 14. This CDR3 has 19 amino acids. CDR1 SGDLS and CDR2 YYNGEE come from the germline V gene. Here the CDR3 DNA reads TGTGCCAGCAGCTCAAGTGACAGGGGCGGTAGTCCCTATAATTCACCCCTCCACTTT. It translates to CASSSSDRGGSPYNSPLHF.

This clonotype was seen ten or more times. The chain has TRBV7-8 and TRBJ2-1, with 8 positions matching TRBD1. The CDR3 length is 15 residues. Germline values: CDR1 SGHVS, CDR2 FQNEAQ. The V gene end was trimmed by 4 bases and the J gene end by 8 bases; junction bases not matched to a gene: 10. The CDR3 DNA is TGTGCCAGCAGCTCGTGGACAGGGTTTATCCATGAGCAGTTCTTC. The encoded protein is CASSSWTGFIHEQFF.

The rearrangement joins TRBV20-1 to TRBJ2-2, with a tentative D call TRBD2 (6 bases). Trimming took 6 bases from V and 8 from J, leaving 10 bases between them. The CDR3 runs 11 residues. Per the germline V gene, CDR1 is DFQATT and CDR2 is SNEGSKA (reference sequence). CDR3 protein: CSAFRGGELFF. In DNA, the CDR3 is TGCAGTGCCTTCCGGGGGGGGGAGCTGTTTTTT.

This chain connects TRBV12-3 or TRBV12-4 to TRBJ2-5; D call uncertain. V shed 8 bases and J shed 1 base, with 11 bases lying between them. This CDR3 comprises 13 residues. CDR3 nucleotide sequence: TGTGCCAGCGTACGGCGGACCCAAGAGACCCAGTACTTC. Its protein product is CASVRRTQETQYF.

As DNA, the CDR3 is TGTGCCAGCAGCTTAGCGCACAGGGGAAGTGAAGCTTTCTTT. Its protein product is CASSLAHRGSEAFF. The J gene is TRBJ1-1, the V gene TRBV7-9; 7 positions agree with TRBD1. The germline gives CDR1 SEHNR, CDR2 FQNEAQ (reference sequence). The V segment lost 0 bases and the J segment 7 bases; nucleotides outside the gene matches: 5. The CDR3 is 14 amino acids.

CDR3 in amino acids: CASSLGNTPYQPQHF. In nucleotides, the CDR3 is TGTGCCAGCAGTTTAGGGAACACCCCCTATCAGCCCCAGCATTTT. The genes are TRBV27 and TRBJ1-5; D is unclear. The CDR3 sequence is 15 residues long. The V end lost 2 bases, the J end lost 5 bases, and 13 bases lay between the germline ends. Germline V gene data show CDR1 as MNHEY and CDR2 as SMNVEV (reference sequence).